The clone carrying this T cell receptor (beta chain) was counted at least ten times. Amplified TCR beta CDR3 regions came from RNA transcripts. A set of HTBI primers served as the primers for a first-round RT-PCR of the TCR CDR3. Using its own MiXCR run on the multiplex PCR reads, TCRdb lists one record per CDR3 protein. This sample has under 550,000 distinct CDR3 sequences, with about an eighth found just once. Germline V gene lookup returns CDR1 DFQATT and CDR2 SNEGSKA (reference sequence). V shed 0 bases and J 1 base; nucleotides not matched to a gene: 4. The CDR3 has 15 residues. The record originates from a study of T cells in Graves' hyperthyroidism and ophthalmopathy. On the study more broadly: Initial diagnosis, before any treatment, was when peripheral blood was collected.

Hyperthyroidism had been newly diagnosed in patients aged 18 to 65, and its duration was under 2 months. Exclusion followed for patients with uncontrolled infection, other autoimmune disease, pregnancy or lactation. Diagnosing involved the use of clinical symptoms, serum thyroxine and TRAb, thyroid ultrasound and orbital computed tomography. This receptor was identified in a woman aged 18 to 35 with Graves' hyperthyroidism. The chain links TRBV20-1 to TRBJ1-1; 8 bases match TRBD1. The sequenced material came from blood. The CDR3 region is CSARDVDRGNTEAFF. The CDR3 DNA sequence: TGCAGTGCTAGAGATGTTGACAGGGGGAACACTGAAGCTTTCTTT.